This note documents a single T cell receptor beta chain sequence. Antigen specificity is unknown. This specimen belongs to a study of siplizumab effects on memory and regulatory T cells. Study-wide results and caveats: Researchers could not give a naive or memory phenotype to roughly 80-97% of proliferating CD4+ or CD8+ clones. In unstimulated cells, naive T cells appeared more diverse than memory T cells and seemed major alloresponse contributors.

CDR3 length equals 14 residues. The germline V gene encodes CDR1 SGHRS and CDR2 YFSETQ. V was pared by 5 bases and J by 5 bases, with 2 bases of the junction left unmatched. It was 80,000 to 100,000 TCR templates that were assayed per sample. Clones were sequenced by immunoSEQ multiplex PCR, and TCRdb holds only the in-frame ones, with some missing. The sample holds some 100,000 clones, about 93% seen once. The sample taken for sequencing was Tregs sorted from blood. This rearrangement joins TRBV5-1 to TRBJ2-1, with 12 bases matching TRBD2. This TCR was recovered from a human donor in good health. As DNA, the CDR3 is TGCGCCAGCAGAGGACTAGCGGGAAACAATGAGCAGTTCTTC. Translation gives CASRGLAGNNEQFF.